A selection of T cell receptor beta chains follows, all from one sample in a study of beta chain features in type 1 diabetes. Using immunoSEQ multiplex PCR, the repertoire was profiled, and TCRdb retains in-frame clones only, with some absent. The sample lists 150,000 to 170,000 clones; about a tenth were seen once. The sample consisted of central memory CD4+ T cells from blood. The receptor source for this set is a man aged 25 to 40 with type 1 diabetes. The CDR3 runs from the conserved cysteine through the conserved F or W. Fields, in order: V gene, clone size, D gene, J gene, CDR3 protein, CDR3 DNA. A D gene is named only where the DNA matches it firmly. Size values are once, few and many counts, or a class for expanded clones, and some rows have none.

v_call: TRBV6-1; clone_size: NA; d_call: NA; j_call: TRBJ1-2; cdr3_aa: CASSEDRDYGYTF; cdr3_nt: TGTGCCAGCAGTGAAGACAGGGACTATGGCTACACCTTC
v_call: TRBV2; clone_size: NA; d_call: NA; j_call: TRBJ1-1; cdr3_aa: CASSEGATAQKSAFF; cdr3_nt: TGTGCCAGCAGTGAGGGGGCGACAGCGCAAAAGTCGGCTTTCTTT
v_call: TRBV29-1; clone_size: few; d_call: NA; j_call: TRBJ1-1; cdr3_aa: CSTGESGVNTEAFF; cdr3_nt: TGCAGCACCGGGGAGTCAGGGGTGAACACTGAAGCTTTCTTT
v_call: TRBV7-9; clone_size: NA; d_call: NA; j_call: TRBJ2-4; cdr3_aa: CASSLDRDIQYF; cdr3_nt: TGTGCCAGCAGCTTAGACAGGGACATTCAGTACTTC
v_call: TRBV28; clone_size: NA; d_call: TRBD1; j_call: TRBJ2-7; cdr3_aa: CASSRYAGTGYEQYF; cdr3_nt: TGTGCCAGCAGCCGGTACGCCGGGACAGGGTACGAGCAGTACTTC
v_call: TRBV5-1; clone_size: few; d_call: TRBD1; j_call: TRBJ2-7; cdr3_aa: CASSVGQGAEQYF; cdr3_nt: TGCGCCAGCAGCGTGGGACAGGGGGCCGAGCAGTACTTC
v_call: TRBV15; clone_size: few; d_call: NA; j_call: TRBJ1-1; cdr3_aa: CATSRDLGGGAFF; cdr3_nt: TGTGCCACCAGCAGAGATCTCGGGGGTGGAGCTTTCTTT
v_call: TRBV4-3; clone_size: few; d_call: NA; j_call: TRBJ2-3; cdr3_aa: CASSQDLLTDTQYF; cdr3_nt: TGCGCCAGCAGCCAAGATCTCCTCACAGATACGCAGTATTTT
v_call: TRBV28; clone_size: NA; d_call: NA; j_call: TRBJ2-1; cdr3_aa: CASSNLNEQFF; cdr3_nt: TGTGCCAGCAGTAATTTAAATGAGCAGTTCTTC
v_call: TRBV28; clone_size: few; d_call: NA; j_call: TRBJ1-3; cdr3_aa: CASTSGSSGNTIYF; cdr3_nt: TGTGCCAGCACCTCCGGTAGCTCTGGAAACACCATATATTTT
v_call: TRBV5-1; clone_size: few; d_call: TRBD2; j_call: TRBJ2-5; cdr3_aa: CASSSSGRIQETQYF; cdr3_nt: TGCGCCAGCAGCTCCAGCGGGAGGATCCAAGAGACCCAGTACTTC
v_call: TRBV4-2; clone_size: few; d_call: NA; j_call: TRBJ1-4; cdr3_aa: CASSQEVGAKLFF; cdr3_nt: TGTGCCAGCAGCCAAGAAGTTGGGGCAAAACTGTTTTTT
v_call: TRBV4-2; clone_size: few; d_call: NA; j_call: TRBJ1-2; cdr3_aa: CASSESALYGYTF; cdr3_nt: TGTGCCAGCTCCGAAAGCGCCTTGTATGGCTACACCTTC
v_call: TRBV10-3; clone_size: few; d_call: NA; j_call: TRBJ1-5; cdr3_aa: CAISESTLGGPQHF; cdr3_nt: TGTGCCATCAGTGAGTCTACCTTGGGGGGGCCCCAGCATTTT